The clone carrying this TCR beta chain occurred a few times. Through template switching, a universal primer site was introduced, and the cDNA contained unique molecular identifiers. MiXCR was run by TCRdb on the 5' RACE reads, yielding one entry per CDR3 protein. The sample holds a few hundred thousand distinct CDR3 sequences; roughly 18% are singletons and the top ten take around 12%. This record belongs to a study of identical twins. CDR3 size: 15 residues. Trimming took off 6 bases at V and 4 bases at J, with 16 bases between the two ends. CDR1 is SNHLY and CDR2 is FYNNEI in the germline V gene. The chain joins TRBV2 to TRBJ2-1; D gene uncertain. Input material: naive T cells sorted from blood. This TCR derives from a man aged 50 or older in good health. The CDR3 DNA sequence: TGTGCCAGCAGCTTTGACCGAGTTCCATACAATGAGCAGTTCTTC. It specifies CASSFDRVPYNEQFF. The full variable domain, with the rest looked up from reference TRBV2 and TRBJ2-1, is EPEVTQTPSHQVTQMGQEVILRCVPISNHLYFYWYRQILGQKVEFLVSFYNNEISEKSEIFDDQFSVERPDGSNFTLKIRSTKLEDSAMYFCASSFDRVPYNEQFFGPGTRLTVL.